The clone carrying this TCR beta chain turned up a few times. Its antigen is as yet unknown. Clones were sequenced by immunoSEQ multiplex PCR, and TCRdb holds only the in-frame ones, with some missing. The repertoire includes roughly 86,000 clones, 80% to 90% of them detected once, and 7% to 8.5% sits in the top ten. These data come from a study of OX40 agonist ivuxolimab in advanced cancers. Study at large: Cohort: roughly 79% men, mean age around 55, aged about 23 to 79.

Findings and caveats of the study: In a subset of nonresponders, normalized T-cell clonal expansion was also low. At 0.1 to 3.0 mg/kg, clonal expansion of CD4+ and CD8+ blood T cells had occurred by week 6.

The CDR3 is 13 residues long. After removal of 4 bases from V and 6 bases from J, the junction contained 4 bases not matched to a gene. The germline gives CDR1 MNHEY, CDR2 SMNVEV (reference sequence). Sampling of blood occurred at baseline, cycle 4 day 1, and cycle 7 day 1. This TCR was sampled from an adult with an advanced solid tumor such as melanoma, head and neck, liver or kidney cancer. Specimen: CD4+ or CD8+ T cells sorted from blood, collected in a trial of the OX40 agonist ivuxolimab. The rearrangement links TRBV27 to TRBJ1-2; 8 bases align to TRBD1. The CDR3 DNA reads as TGTGCCAGCAGTTCAGGACAGGGTGATGGCTACACCTTC. Amino acid sequence: CASSSGQGDGYTF.